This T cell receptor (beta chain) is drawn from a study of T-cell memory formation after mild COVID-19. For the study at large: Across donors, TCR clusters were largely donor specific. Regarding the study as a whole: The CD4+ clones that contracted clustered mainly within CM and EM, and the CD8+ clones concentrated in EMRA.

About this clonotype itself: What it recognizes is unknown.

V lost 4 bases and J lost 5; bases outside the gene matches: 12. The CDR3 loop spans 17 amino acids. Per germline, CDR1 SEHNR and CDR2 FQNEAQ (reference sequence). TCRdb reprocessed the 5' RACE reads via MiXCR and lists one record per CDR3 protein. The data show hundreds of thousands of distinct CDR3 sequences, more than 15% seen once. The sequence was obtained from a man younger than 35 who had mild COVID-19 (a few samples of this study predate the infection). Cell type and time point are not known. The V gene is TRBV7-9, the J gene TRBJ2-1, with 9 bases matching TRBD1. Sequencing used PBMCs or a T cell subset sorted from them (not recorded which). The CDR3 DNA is TGTGCCAGCAGCTCCAGTCCTGGGGGACAGGGAGACAATGAGCAGTTCTTC. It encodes CASSSSPGGQGDNEQFF.